The source of this T cell receptor beta chain is a study of human T cells and chemical hapten exposure. Study as a whole: On about 2 cm by about 2 cm of upper inner arm skin, sensitization was performed with 2% DPC.

The CDR3 has 19 amino acids. CDR1 is MGHRA, CDR2 YSYEKL, per germline. Unmatched junction bases numbered 9, after V lost 2 bases and J lost 4 bases. The sample's time point: patch test 1, 2 weeks after DPC sensitization. The treatment was: therapeutic diphenylcyclopropenone sensitization with weekly scalp DPC. MiXCR, applied by TCRdb to the RACE reads, yields one record per CDR3 protein. The sample contains 95,000 to 150,000 distinct CDR3 sequences, roughly 13% of which appear only once. This clonotype was seen a few times. The V gene is TRBV4-1, the J gene TRBJ2-1, with 15 bases matching TRBD2. This receptor was taken from a man in his late teens or twenties with alopecia areata. Some clones in this sample may be carry-over from other donors' samples. The sample in question was whole blood, obtained in connection with sensitization to the hapten diphenylcyclopropenone (DPC). The DNA for the CDR3 is TGCGCCAGCAGCCAACTTGGACTAGCGGGGGGGCTCTTGTACAATGAGCAGTTCTTC. Protein sequence: CASSQLGLAGGLLYNEQFF.